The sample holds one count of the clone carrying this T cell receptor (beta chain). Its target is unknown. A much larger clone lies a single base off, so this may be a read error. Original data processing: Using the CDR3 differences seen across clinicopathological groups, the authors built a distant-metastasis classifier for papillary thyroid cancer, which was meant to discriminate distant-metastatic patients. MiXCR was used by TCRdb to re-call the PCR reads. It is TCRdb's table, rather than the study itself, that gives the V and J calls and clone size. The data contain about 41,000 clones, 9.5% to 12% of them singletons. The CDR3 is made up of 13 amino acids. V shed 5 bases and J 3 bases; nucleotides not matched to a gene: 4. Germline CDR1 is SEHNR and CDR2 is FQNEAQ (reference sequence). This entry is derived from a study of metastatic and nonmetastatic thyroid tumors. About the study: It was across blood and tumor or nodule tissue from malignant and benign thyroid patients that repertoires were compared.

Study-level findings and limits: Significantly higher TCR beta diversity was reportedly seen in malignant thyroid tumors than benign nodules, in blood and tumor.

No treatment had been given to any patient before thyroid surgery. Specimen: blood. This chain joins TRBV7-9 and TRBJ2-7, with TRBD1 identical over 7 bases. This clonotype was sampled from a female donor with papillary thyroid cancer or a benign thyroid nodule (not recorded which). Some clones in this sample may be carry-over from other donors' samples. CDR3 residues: CASSRDSYYEQYF. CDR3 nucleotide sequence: TGTGCCAGCAGCCGGGACAGCTACTACGAGCAGTACTTC.